The sequence of this T cell receptor beta chain was determined in a study of monozygotic twins with inflammatory bowel disease. The length of the CDR3 is 15 residues. Germline V CDR1 and CDR2: LNHNV, YYDKDF (reference sequence). Per donor, 2 to 2.5 ml of blood was collected and frozen. Blood samples, whole and unsorted for T cells, yielded the isolated total RNA. TCRdb re-called the 5' RACE reads and shows each CDR3 protein once, DNA omitted. Its listing shows fewer than 110,000 distinct CDR3 sequences. The origin of this receptor is a human donor with ulcerative colitis or Crohn's disease, or a healthy co-twin of an affected twin (not recorded which). Sample: blood. The V call is TRBV15, the J call TRBJ2-3; without DNA, the TCRdb call of TRBD2 cannot be checked. CDR3 residues: CATSSTGRGTDTQYF.